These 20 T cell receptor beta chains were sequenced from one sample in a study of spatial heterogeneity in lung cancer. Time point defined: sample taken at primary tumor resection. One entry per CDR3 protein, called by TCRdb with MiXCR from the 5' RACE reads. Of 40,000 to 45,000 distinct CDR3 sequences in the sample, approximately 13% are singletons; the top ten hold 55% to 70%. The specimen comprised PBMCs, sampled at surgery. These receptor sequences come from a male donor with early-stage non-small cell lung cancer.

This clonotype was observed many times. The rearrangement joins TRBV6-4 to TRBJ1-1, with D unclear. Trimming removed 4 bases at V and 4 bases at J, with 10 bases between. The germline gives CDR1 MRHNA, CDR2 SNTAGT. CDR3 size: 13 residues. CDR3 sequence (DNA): TGTGCCAGCAGTGTCGAGGGAGGCACTGAAGCTTTCTTT. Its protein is CASSVEGGTEAFF.

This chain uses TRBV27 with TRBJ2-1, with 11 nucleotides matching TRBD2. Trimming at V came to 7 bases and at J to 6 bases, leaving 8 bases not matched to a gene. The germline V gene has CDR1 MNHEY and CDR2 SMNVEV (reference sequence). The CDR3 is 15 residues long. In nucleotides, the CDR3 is TGTGCCAGCACCCCGACTAGCGGGGTACCCAATGAGCAGTTCTTC. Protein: CASTPTSGVPNEQFF.

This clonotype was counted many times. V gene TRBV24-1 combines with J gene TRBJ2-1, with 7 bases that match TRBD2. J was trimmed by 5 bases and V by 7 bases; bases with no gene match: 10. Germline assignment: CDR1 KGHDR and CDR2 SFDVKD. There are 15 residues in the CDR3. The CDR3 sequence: CATRRGGVRDNEQFF. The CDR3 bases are TGTGCCACCAGGAGGGGAGGGGTCCGGGACAATGAGCAGTTCTTC.

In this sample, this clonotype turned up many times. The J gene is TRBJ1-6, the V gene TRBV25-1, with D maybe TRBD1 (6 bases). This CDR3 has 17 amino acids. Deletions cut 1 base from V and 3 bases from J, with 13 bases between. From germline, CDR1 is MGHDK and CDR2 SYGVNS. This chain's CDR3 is CASSELNRGSYNSPLHF. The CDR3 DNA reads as TGTGCCAGCAGTGAATTGAATAGGGGGAGCTATAATTCACCCCTCCACTTT. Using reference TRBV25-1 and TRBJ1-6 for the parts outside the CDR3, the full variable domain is EADIYQTPRYLVIGTGKKITLECSQTMGHDKMYWYQQDPGMELHLIHYSYGVNSTEKGDLSSESTVSRIRTEHFPLTLESARPSHTSQYLCASSELNRGSYNSPLHFGNGTRLTVT.

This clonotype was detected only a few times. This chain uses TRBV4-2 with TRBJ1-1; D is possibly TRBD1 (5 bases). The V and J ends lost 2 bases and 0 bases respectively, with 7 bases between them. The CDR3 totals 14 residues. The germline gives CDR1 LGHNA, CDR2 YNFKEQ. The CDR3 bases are TGTGCCAGCAGCCAACAACAGGTGAACACTGAAGCTTTCTTT. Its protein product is CASSQQQVNTEAFF.

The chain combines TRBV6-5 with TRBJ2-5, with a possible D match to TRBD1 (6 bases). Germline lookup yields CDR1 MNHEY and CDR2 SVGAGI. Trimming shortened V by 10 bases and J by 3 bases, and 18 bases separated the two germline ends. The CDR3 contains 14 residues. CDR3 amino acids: CATRNPTGEETQYF. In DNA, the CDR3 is TGTGCCACCCGAAACCCGACAGGTGAAGAGACCCAGTACTTC.

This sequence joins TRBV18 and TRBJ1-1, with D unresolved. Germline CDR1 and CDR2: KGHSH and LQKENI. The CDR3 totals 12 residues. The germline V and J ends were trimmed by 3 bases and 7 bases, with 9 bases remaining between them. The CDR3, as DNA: TGTGCCAGCTCACCCGGAGAGGGTGAAGCTTTCTTT. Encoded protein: CASSPGEGEAFF.

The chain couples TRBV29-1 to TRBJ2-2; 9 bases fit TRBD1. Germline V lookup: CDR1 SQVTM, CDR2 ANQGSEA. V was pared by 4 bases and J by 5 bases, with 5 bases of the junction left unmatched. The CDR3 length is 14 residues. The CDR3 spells CSVGQGVTTGELFF. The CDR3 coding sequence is TGCAGCGTTGGACAGGGGGTGACTACCGGGGAGCTGTTTTTT.

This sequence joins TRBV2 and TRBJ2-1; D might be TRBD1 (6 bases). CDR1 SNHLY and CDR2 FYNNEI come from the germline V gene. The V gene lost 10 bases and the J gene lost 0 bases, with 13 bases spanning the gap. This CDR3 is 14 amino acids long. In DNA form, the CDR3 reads TGTGCCACACAGGGCTCATACTCCTACAATGAGCAGTTCTTC. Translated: CATQGSYSYNEQFF.

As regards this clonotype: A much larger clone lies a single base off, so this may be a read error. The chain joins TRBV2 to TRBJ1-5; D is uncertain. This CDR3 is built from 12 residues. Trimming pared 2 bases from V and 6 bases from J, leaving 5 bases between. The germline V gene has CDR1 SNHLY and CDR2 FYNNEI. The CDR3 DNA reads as TGTGCCAGCAGTGAAACTATTCAGCCCCAGCATTTT. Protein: CASSETIQPQHF.

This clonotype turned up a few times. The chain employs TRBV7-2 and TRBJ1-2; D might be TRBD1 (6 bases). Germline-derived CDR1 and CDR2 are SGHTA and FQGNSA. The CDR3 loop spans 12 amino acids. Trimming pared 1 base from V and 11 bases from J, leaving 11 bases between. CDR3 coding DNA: TGTGCCAGCAGCTTAGTGGACAGCGTATACACCTTC. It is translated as CASSLVDSVYTF.

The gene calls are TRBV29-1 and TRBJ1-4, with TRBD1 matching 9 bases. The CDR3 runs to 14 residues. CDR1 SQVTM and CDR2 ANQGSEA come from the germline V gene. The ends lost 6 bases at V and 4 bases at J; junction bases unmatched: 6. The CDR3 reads CSVRDRVGNEKLFF. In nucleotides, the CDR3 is TGCAGCGTCCGGGACAGGGTGGGTAATGAAAAACTGTTTTTT. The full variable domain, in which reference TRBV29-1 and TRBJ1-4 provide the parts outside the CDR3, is SAVISQKPSRDICQRGTSLTIQCQVDSQVTMMFWYRQQPGQSLTLIATANQGSEATYESGFVIDKFPISRPNLTFSTLTVSNMSPEDSSIYLCSVRDRVGNEKLFFGSGTQLSVL.

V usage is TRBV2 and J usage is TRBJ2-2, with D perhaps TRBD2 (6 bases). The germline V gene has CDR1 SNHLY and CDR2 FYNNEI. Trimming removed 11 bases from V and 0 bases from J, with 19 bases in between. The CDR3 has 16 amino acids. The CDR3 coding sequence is TGTGCCCCCGGGGAGGATACTGGGCCGAACACCGGGGAGCTGTTTTTT. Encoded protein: CAPGEDTGPNTGELFF.

The CDR3 DNA is TGTGCCAGCAGTTTATTCAGGGACAGGGCAATCTACGAGCAGTACTTC. The encoded protein is CASSLFRDRAIYEQYF. This chain uses TRBV27 with TRBJ2-7; 9 bases line up with TRBD1. Germline V gene sequence: CDR1 MNHEY, CDR2 SMNVEV (reference sequence). J lost 3 bases, V lost 1 base, and 7 bases had no gene match. The CDR3 consists of 16 residues.

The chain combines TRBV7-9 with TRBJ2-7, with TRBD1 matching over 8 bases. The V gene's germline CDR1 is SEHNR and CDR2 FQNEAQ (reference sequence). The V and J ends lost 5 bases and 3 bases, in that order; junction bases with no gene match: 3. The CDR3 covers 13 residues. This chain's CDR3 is CASSRTGFYEQYF. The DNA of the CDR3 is TGTGCCAGCAGCCGGACAGGGTTCTACGAGCAGTACTTC.

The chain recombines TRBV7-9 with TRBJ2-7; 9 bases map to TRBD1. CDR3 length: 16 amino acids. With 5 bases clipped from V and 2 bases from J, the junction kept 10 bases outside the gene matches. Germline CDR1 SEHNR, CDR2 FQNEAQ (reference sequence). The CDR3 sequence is CASSQVMDRGTYEQYF. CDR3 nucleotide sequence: TGTGCCAGCAGCCAAGTCATGGACAGGGGAACCTACGAGCAGTACTTC.

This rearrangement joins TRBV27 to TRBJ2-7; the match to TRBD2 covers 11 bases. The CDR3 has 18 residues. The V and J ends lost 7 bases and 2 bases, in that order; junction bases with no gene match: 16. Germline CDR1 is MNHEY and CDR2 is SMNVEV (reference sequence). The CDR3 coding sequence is TGTGCCAGCAAAGGGCTAGCGGGAGGAGGTGGATGGGCCTACGAGCAGTACTTC. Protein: CASKGLAGGGGWAYEQYF.

The CDR3 bases are TGTGCCAGCAGCTTTAGCGGGGGGGCGTGGGATACGCAGTATTTT. Translation gives CASSFSGGAWDTQYF. V gene TRBV5-4 combines with J gene TRBJ2-3, with 11 bases matching TRBD2. Per the germline V gene, CDR1 is SGHNT and CDR2 is YYREEE (reference sequence). V dropped 2 bases and J dropped 6; count of bases not matched to a gene: 5. CDR3 length equals 15 residues.

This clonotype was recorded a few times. The CDR3 region is CSATKDSLPSGANVLTF. CDR3 coding DNA: TGCAGTGCCACAAAGGACAGCCTTCCCTCTGGGGCCAACGTCCTGACTTTC. The genes are TRBV20-1 and TRBJ2-6; weak D call: TRBD1 (6 bases). Germline-derived CDR1 and CDR2 are DFQATT and SNEGSKA (reference sequence). Trimming shortened V by 6 bases and J by 0 bases, and 18 bases separated the two germline ends. The CDR3 is 17 residues long.

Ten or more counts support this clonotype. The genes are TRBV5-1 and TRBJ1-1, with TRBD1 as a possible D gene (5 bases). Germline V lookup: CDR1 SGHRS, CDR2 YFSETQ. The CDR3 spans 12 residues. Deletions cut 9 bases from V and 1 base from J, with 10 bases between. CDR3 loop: CATKDTNTEAFF. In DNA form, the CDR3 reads TGCGCCACCAAGGACACGAACACTGAAGCTTTCTTT.